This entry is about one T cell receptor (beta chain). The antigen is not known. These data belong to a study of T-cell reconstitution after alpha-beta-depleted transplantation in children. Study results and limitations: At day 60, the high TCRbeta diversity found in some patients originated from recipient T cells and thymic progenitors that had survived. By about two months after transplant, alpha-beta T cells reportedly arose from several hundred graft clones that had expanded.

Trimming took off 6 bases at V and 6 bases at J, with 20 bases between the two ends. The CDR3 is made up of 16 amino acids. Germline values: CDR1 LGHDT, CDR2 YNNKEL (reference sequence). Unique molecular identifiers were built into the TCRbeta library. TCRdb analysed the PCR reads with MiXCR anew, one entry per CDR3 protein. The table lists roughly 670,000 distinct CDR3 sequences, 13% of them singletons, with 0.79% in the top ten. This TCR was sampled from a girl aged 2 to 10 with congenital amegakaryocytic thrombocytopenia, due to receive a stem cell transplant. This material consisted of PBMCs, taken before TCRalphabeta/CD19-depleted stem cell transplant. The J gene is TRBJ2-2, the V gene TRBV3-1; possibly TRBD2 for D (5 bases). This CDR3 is CASRRVGVGPAGELFF. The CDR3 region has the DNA TGTGCCAGCAGGCGGGTCGGGGTTGGTCCGGCCGGGGAGCTGTTTTTT.